The rows below give T cell receptor beta chains drawn from one sample of a study of shared clonotypes between healthy human individuals. Produced via immunoSEQ multiplex PCR; TCRdb's table is partial and in-frame only. The sample has over 700,000 clones; over 55% are singletons. Sequencing was done on a sample of memory CD4+ T cells sorted from blood. All receptors come from a woman in her thirties in good health. Both conserved end residues are part of each CDR3. A D gene is named only where the DNA matches it firmly. Not all rows give a size; the values are once, few, many and, for expanded clones, a class.

TRBJ1-1	TRBV19	-	-	TGTGCCAGTAGTCTAATCGGTAGGGGCACTGAAGCTTTCTTT	CASSLIGRGTEAFF
TRBJ1-1	TRBV5-1	-	TRBD1	TGCGCCAGCAGCCAAATCCGGGACAGCTTGAACACTGAAGCTTTCTTT	CASSQIRDSLNTEAFF
TRBJ2-5	TRBV5-1	-	TRBD2	TGCGCCAGCAGCTTCCGACTAGCGGGAGAGGCAGAGACCCAGTACTTC	CASSFRLAGEAETQYF
TRBJ2-7	TRBV30	-	TRBD2	TGTGCCTGGAGACCCCGGGGGGGACCAGTGAGCGAGCAGTACTTC	CAWRPRGGPVSEQYF
TRBJ2-7	TRBV19	-	-	TGTGCCAGTAGTCGTAGGGGTGAAAACTCCTACGAGCAGTACTTC	CASSRRGENSYEQYF
TRBJ2-7	TRBV6-5	-	TRBD1	TGTGCCAGCAGCCCTGACAGGGGTAGCGAGCAGTACTTC	CASSPDRGSEQYF
TRBJ2-2	TRBV11-2	-	-	TGTGCCAGCAGCTTAGATCATAGGACCACGAACACCGGGGAGCTGTTTTTT	CASSLDHRTTNTGELFF
TRBJ1-5	TRBV28	-	TRBD1	TGTGCCAGCAGTTCGAGCAGCCAGCAGGGGGGCAATCAGCCCCAGCATTTT	CASSSSSQQGGNQPQHF
TRBJ2-7	TRBV29-1	-	TRBD1	TGCAGCGTTGACGGCGGACAGGGGTTCGGCGAGCAGTACTTC	CSVDGGQGFGEQYF
TRBJ1-6	TRBV28	-	-	TGTGCCAGCAGTTTCCCGCCAGGGAAGGGTTCACCCCTCCACTTT	CASSFPPGKGSPLHF
TRBJ1-5	TRBV18	-	-	TGTGCCAGCTCACCAGGGGACCAGCCCCAGCATTTT	CASSPGDQPQHF
TRBJ2-2	TRBV5-1	few	-	TGCGCCAGCAGCTCGGCGACAGCGAACACCGGGGAGCTGTTTTTT	CASSSATANTGELFF
TRBJ1-1	TRBV27	-	-	TGTGCCAGCAGTTTAAAGACAGGAACGAACACTGAAGCTTTCTTT	CASSLKTGTNTEAFF
TRBJ2-6	TRBV5-1	-	TRBD1	TGCGCCAGCAGCTTGATCTGGACAGGGACTGGGGCCAACGTCCTGACTTTC	CASSLIWTGTGANVLTF
TRBJ2-3	TRBV19	-	-	TGTGCCAGTAGTACTTACAGCGGTACCAGCACAGATACGCAGTATTTT	CASSTYSGTSTDTQYF
TRBJ1-1	TRBV5-8	-	-	TGTGCCAGCAGCCCGGGGGGATCTTCTTGGGCCACTGAAGCTTTCTTT	CASSPGGSSWATEAFF
TRBJ2-7	TRBV4-1	few	-	TGCGCCAGCAGCTCAAACCTCCGCGAGCAGTACTTC	CASSSNLREQYF
TRBJ2-3	TRBV2	-	-	TGTGCCAGCAGGAGGGTTCTCGGATCCACAGATACGCAGTATTTT	CASRRVLGSTDTQYF
TRBJ2-7	TRBV6-5	-	-	TGTGCCAGCCGCGTGCAGGGTGGTCGCGAGCAGTACTTC	CASRVQGGREQYF
TRBJ2-1	TRBV5-1	-	TRBD2	TGCGCCAGCAGTCAAGGACTAGAGCTGTCCAATGAGCAGTTCTTC	CASSQGLELSNEQFF
TRBJ2-7	TRBV11-2	-	-	TGTGCCAGCAGCTCCGAGTACGAGCAGTACTTC	CASSSEYEQYF
TRBJ2-1	TRBV7-6	-	TRBD2	TGTGCCAGCAGCTTAGGTAGCGGGAGTACCGATGAGCAGTTCTTC	CASSLGSGSTDEQFF
TRBJ2-7	TRBV29-1	-	TRBD1	TGCAGCGGGGGACAGGGGCCTAACTACGAGCAGTACTTC	CSGGQGPNYEQYF
TRBJ2-6	TRBV5-1	-	-	TGCGCCAGCAGCTTGGCCAGGGACATCGTAGGGCCTGGGGCCAACGTCCTGACTTTC	CASSLARDIVGPGANVLTF
TRBJ2-7	TRBV19	few	-	TGTGCCAGTAGGGTTGGGGGTAAAGGCGAGCAGTACTTC	CASRVGGKGEQYF
TRBJ2-2	TRBV5-1	-	-	TGCGCCAGCAGCTTGGGGACGCAGACCGGGGAGCTGTTTTTT	CASSLGTQTGELFF
TRBJ2-7	TRBV6-6	-	TRBD1	TGTGCCAGCAGCCACGGACAGGGGAGCTACGAGCAGTACTTC	CASSHGQGSYEQYF
TRBJ2-2	TRBV5-1	once	-	TGCGCCAGCAGCTGGGGGGCGCCGAGCACCGGGGAGCTGTTTTTT	CASSWGAPSTGELFF
TRBJ1-1	TRBV28	-	-	TGTGCCAGCAGTTTCTACAGGGCGCTGGAAGCTTTCTTT	CASSFYRALEAFF
TRBJ1-2	TRBV7-2	few	-	TGTGCCAGCAGCCCCGACGGCGCTAACTATGGCTACACCTTC	CASSPDGANYGYTF
TRBJ2-7	TRBV27	many	-	TGTGCCAGCAGTACAAGGGCCTACTACGAGCAGTACTTC	CASSTRAYYEQYF
TRBJ2-7	TRBV27	-	-	TGTGCCAGCAGTTTAATGGTGTTTGGGGAGCAGTACTTC	CASSLMVFGEQYF
TRBJ2-7	TRBV9	-	-	TGTGCCAGCAGCGTAGGGCGAGGCGAGCAGTACTTC	CASSVGRGEQYF
TRBJ2-1	TRBV19	-	-	TGTGCCAGTAGTTTCCAACAGGGGACTAGAGACAATGAGCAGTTCTTC	CASSFQQGTRDNEQFF
TRBJ2-1	TRBV19	-	TRBD2	TGTGCCAGTAGTTCGACGGGGGGCTCCTACAATGAGCAGTTCTTC	CASSSTGGSYNEQFF
TRBJ2-1	TRBV7-3	-	-	TGTGCCAGCAGCGGGCGGGGAACCGATGAGCAGTTCTTC	CASSGRGTDEQFF
TRBJ2-3	TRBV7-9	-	TRBD2	TGTGCCAGCAGTTTCAGCGGGGAAGGTACAGATACGCAGTATTTT	CASSFSGEGTDTQYF
TRBJ1-2	TRBV28	-	-	TGTGCCAGCAGTTCCTCCTGGCTGGGGGTGGGCGGCTACACCTTC	CASSSSWLGVGGYTF
TRBJ1-1	TRBV6-6	few	-	TGTGCCAGCAGTTACCGGAACTACATGAACACTGAAGCTTTCTTT	CASSYRNYMNTEAFF
TRBJ2-5	TRBV9	-	-	TGTGCCAGCAACACCGGGGACCTTAGGGAGACCCAGTACTTC	CASNTGDLRETQYF
TRBJ1-2	TRBV28	-	-	TGTGCCAGCAGTTTGTCCTTAAACTATGGCTACACCTTC	CASSLSLNYGYTF
TRBJ2-1	TRBV2	-	-	TGTGCCAGCAGTGCTGACAGCTACAATGAGCAGTTCTTC	CASSADSYNEQFF
TRBJ2-1	TRBV25-1	-	TRBD2	TGTGCCAGCAGTGAATTTGGGCGGCTAGCGGGGGACAATGAGCAGTTCTTC	CASSEFGRLAGDNEQFF
TRBJ2-7	TRBV7-9	-	-	TGTGCCAGCAGCTTAGGCGGGGATCCAACCTACGAGCAGTACTTC	CASSLGGDPTYEQYF
TRBJ2-5	TRBV19	-	TRBD1	TGTGCCAGTAGGGGTTACAGGGGGCACCAAGAGACCCAGTACTTC	CASRGYRGHQETQYF
TRBJ1-4	TRBV30	-	-	TGTGCCTGCCGGCGGCACGCAACTAATGAAAAACTGTTTTTT	CACRRHATNEKLFF
TRBJ2-7	TRBV18	few	-	TGTGCCAGCTCTCACGACGCGCTCTCCTACGAGCAGTACTTC	CASSHDALSYEQYF